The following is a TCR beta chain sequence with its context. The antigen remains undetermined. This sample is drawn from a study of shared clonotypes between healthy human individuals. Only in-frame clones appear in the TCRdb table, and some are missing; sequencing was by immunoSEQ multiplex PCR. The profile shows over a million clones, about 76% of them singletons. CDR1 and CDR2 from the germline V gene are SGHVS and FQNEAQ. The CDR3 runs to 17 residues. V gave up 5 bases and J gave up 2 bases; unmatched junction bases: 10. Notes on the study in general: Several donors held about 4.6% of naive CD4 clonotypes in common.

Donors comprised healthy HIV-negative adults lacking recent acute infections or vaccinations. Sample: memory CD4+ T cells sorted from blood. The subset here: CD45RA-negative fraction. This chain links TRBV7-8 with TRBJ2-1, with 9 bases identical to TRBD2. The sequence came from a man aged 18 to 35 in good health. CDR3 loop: CASSKSTSGLTYNEQFF. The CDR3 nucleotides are TGTGCCAGCAGCAAATCGACTAGCGGACTTACCTACAATGAGCAGTTCTTC.